This paragraph covers one TCR beta chain sequence. What this receptor recognizes is not known. The sample is drawn from a study of cytomegalovirus exposure and HLA in healthy donors (dated by TCRdb to between 2016 and 2019). With respect to the entire study: In an earlier analysis of 450 to 750 of the donors, around 290 Gb of sequence data and 95 million to 130 million unique TCR beta sequences from roughly 190 million T cells were reported. To decide whether each TCR beta V gene segment behaved as functional or pseudogenic, an earlier analysis of approximately 600 of the donors relied on high-throughput TCR beta sequencing. The aim of the study was to test whether cataloging public T cell receptors could identify signatures of past pathogen exposure. Roughly 5 DR-DQ haplotypes were handled as single units for association and clustering because linkage in the cohort was strong. Class I and class II HLA loci were covered by the typing at four-digit resolution. Across approximately 400 genotyped donors of the cohort, an average of about 220,000 unique TCR beta nucleotide sequences per donor were sequenced, and about a sixth of those sequences were non-productive. Every repertoire in the discovery cohort had been generated on one and the same sequencing platform. Genome-wide SNP genotypes for about 65% of the 666 donors were used in a later genetic analysis, which treated that subset as a discovery cohort. About 300 gigabases of sequencing data and 80 million or so unique TCR sequences were included in an early release covering roughly 600 HLA-typed donors. Along with the 666-subject first cohort, a separate validation cohort of over 90 different subjects was used. The genetic ancestry cluster associated with self-reported Caucasian donors included approximately 85% of the approximately 430 genotyped donors. Typing coverage varied by locus: roughly 629-640 donors for A, B, C, DRB1 and DQB1; roughly 520 for DQA1; approximately 610 for DPA1; roughly 450 for DPB1. The study used immunosequencing to profile the T cell repertoires of several hundred subjects and linked those repertoires to cytomegalovirus serostatus. In the later analysis, no new phenotypic data were used to find candidate immune exposures; instead, reliance was placed on TCR beta sequences and their occurrence across donors. A later analysis re-analyzed previously published TCR beta repertoires from 666 donors and added high-resolution HLA genotyping to study TCR occurrence patterns. To predict cytomegalovirus infection status, the study combined high-throughput TCR immunosequencing, statistical association of individual TCRs with disease status, and machine learning. Donor age, sex, ethnicity and CMV serostatus were compiled alongside the repertoire data. What the work shows at the level of the full study, not this receptor alone: Cytomegalovirus status was reported to be diagnosed by the classifier with high specificity and sensitivity in both the original and validation cohorts. The only immune exposure information available for the cohort was CMV serostatus. A further reported finding was that TCR beta sequences accurately predicted the HLA-A and HLA-B alleles for most subjects in the first cohort. When HLA alleles, especially DR and DQ, strongly co-occurred, attributing TCR associations to individual alleles was difficult. Specific HLA alleles were associated with 16,951 TCR beta sequences at a false discovery rate of 0.05 in a later analysis. A later analysis reported that several top co-occurrence clusters appeared linked to parvovirus B19, influenza, CMV and Epstein-Barr virus. The study gave a list of over 150 TCR beta chains associated with cytomegalovirus. In an earlier analysis of some 500 of the donors, most TCR beta V segments appeared in productive rearrangements about 90% or about 30% of the time, broadly matching IMGT annotations. Roughly uniform sequencing depth across donors was assumed in presence/absence analyses, although this assumption may not hold. A later analysis found that TCR association rates varied across HLA loci, with DRB1 alleles showing the most associated TCRs and HLA-C alleles the fewest. Most TCR sequences were observed very rarely across donors, whereas some public TCRs were present in many individuals. This cohort had only TCR beta chains sequenced, and the lack of alpha or paired-chain data limited which features could be detected. Linkage disequilibrium might explain the correlated functional status among segregating V segments, but an unknown experimental factor could not be excluded. Because counts were too low, roughly 17 rarely observed V segments, including chromosome 9 orphons, were left out of the earlier analysis of a few hundred of the donors. Because some donors lacked HLA typing at each locus, the association tests relied only on the typed subset. In a later analysis, most CMV-associated TCR beta chains were found to appear HLA-restricted, with HLA associations seemingly driven largely by CMV exposure. It was suggested by the authors that the approach could potentially be generalized to other disease states and immunological phenotypes. A group of highly shared sequence variants was considered likely to be a technical artifact of the sequencing pipeline. V-gene and J-gene trimming of TCR beta chains was associated with a missense DCLRE1C variant in a later genetic analysis, and the association was replicated in an independent cohort. In a later analysis, HLA-associated TCR beta chains showed more clonal expansion and lower generation probabilities than non-associated chains that were equally common. The 87-base-pair reads could not distinguish some IMGT-functional V segments, including TRBV6-2 and TRBV6-3, so those segments were excluded. Three of the identified cytomegalovirus-associated TCR beta chains were confirmed in vitro to be specific for cytomegalovirus antigens. A later genetic analysis reported fewer N-insertions in productive TCRs among donors in an Asian-associated ancestry cluster than the roughly 620-donor mean.

Libraries were built with the immunoSEQ multiplex PCR assay. For the multiplex PCR, a mixture combining 60 forward primers for TCR Vbeta segments and 13 reverse primers for TCR Jbeta segments was used. The CDR3 region of rearranged TCR beta genes was amplified from genomic DNA by a multiplex PCR assay. The amplified TCR beta libraries were sequenced on the Illumina HiSeq System as 87-base-pair reads. The paper's processing steps were these. In a later analysis, 80 million or so unique TCR beta chains were counted across the 500 to 850 repertoires, and roughly 11 million of these chains were shared by at least two donors. A nearest-neighbor algorithm error-corrected the raw reads and collapsed the reads into unique sequences, merging closely related sequences to remove PCR and sequencing errors. V, D and J gene segments were assigned by aligning CDR3 sequences to IMGT reference sequences. For a sequence to be retained, a match of at least six nucleotides to both a V gene segment and a J gene segment was required. Rearrangements were classified as productive when the CDR3 lacked stop codons and remained in frame with V and J, and all other rearrangements were classified as non-productive. CDR3 was defined by IMGT convention, running from the second conserved V-encoded cysteine to the conserved J-encoded phenylalanine. In an earlier analysis of around 640 of the donors, sequences lacking an unambiguous match to a single V gene segment were excluded. In an earlier analysis of roughly 600 of the donors, a V segment was called functional when productive rearrangements were above 56.7%, and segregating when the standard deviation between donors exceeded 5%. To diagnose cytomegalovirus status from the catalog of TCR beta chain sequences, a statistical classification framework was built. V and J gene assignment, in a later analysis, came from comparing TCR nucleotide sequences with IMGT/GENE-DB human TR gene sequences. A later analysis assigned CDR3 sequences and most-parsimonious VDJ recombination scenarios with the TCRdist pipeline. In a later analysis, every TCR beta chain was defined by the combination of its CDR3 amino acid sequence and its V-gene family, and reads without a unique V-gene family were dropped. In a later analysis, some 600 highly shared, low-generation-probability nucleotide sequences were removed to address suspected cross-contamination and a sequencing artifact. A later analysis calculated a clonal expansion index for each public chain from normalized within-repertoire ranks of inferred template counts. In a later analysis, generation probabilities were computed with a VDJ recombination model fitted to out-of-frame rearrangements, and the resulting probabilities were checked against IGoR. A later analysis scored TCR-TCR, TCR-HLA and TCR-CMV co-occurrence with hypergeometric tests, applying a repertoire-size bias correction to TCR pairs. In a later analysis, false discovery rates were estimated by permuting HLA or CMV assignments 20 times. In a later analysis, co-occurring TCRs were grouped using DBSCAN, with TCRdist sequence similarity added in when clustering inside HLA-allele-positive subsets. Co-occurrence clustering excluded repertoires with fewer than 30,000 or more than 120,000 public chains, plus five with anomalous nucleotide sharing. Not all clones reach the TCRdb copy of this immuneACCESS table, which keeps in-frame sequences only. Checked studies attribute under half of the gap to unresolved V genes and leave the rest unexplained. V and J calls and clone size are as listed in that table; D and trimming were resolved from the DNA. The table for this sample lists about 210,000 clones. Jointly, the top ten make up less than 1% of the sample.

CDR1 and CDR2 are drawn from the germline V gene: SGHRS, YFSETQ. V drops 7 bases and J drops 1 base, leaving 8 bases in between. The CDR3 goes from the cysteine to the phenylalanine over 13 residues. The read is trimmed to its CDR3 DNA, 39 bases read in frame from base 1. In total, over 600 healthy bone marrow donors made up the cohort. At the time of sampling, every cohort member was nominally healthy, though immune exposures that went unrecorded were likely present. The donor tested CMV seropositive, placing the donor among the approximately 310 seropositive members of the cohort. A peripheral blood sample was provided by each donor, and peripheral blood mononuclear cells were used for TCR beta sequencing. The Qiagen DNeasy Blood Extraction Kit was used to extract genomic DNA from the blood cell samples.

Sequencing used PBMCs. This clonotype was obtained from a woman younger than 45 in good health and CMV-seropositive. This chain is built from TRBV5-1 and TRBJ2-2; D gene: possibly TRBD2, on 6 matching bases. The CDR3 protein sequence reads: CASFGGNTGELFF. The nucleotide sequence reads as follows: TGCGCCAGCTTCGGGGGGAACACCGGGGAGCTGTTTTTT. Beyond the CDR3, the reference TRBV5-1 and TRBJ2-2 genes provide the residues; the full variable domain reads: KAGVTQTPRYLIKTRGQQVTLSCSPISGHRSVSWYQQTPGQGLQFLFEYFSETQRNKGNFPGRFSGRQFSNSRSEMNVSTLELGDSALYLCASFGGNTGELFFGEGSRLTVL.